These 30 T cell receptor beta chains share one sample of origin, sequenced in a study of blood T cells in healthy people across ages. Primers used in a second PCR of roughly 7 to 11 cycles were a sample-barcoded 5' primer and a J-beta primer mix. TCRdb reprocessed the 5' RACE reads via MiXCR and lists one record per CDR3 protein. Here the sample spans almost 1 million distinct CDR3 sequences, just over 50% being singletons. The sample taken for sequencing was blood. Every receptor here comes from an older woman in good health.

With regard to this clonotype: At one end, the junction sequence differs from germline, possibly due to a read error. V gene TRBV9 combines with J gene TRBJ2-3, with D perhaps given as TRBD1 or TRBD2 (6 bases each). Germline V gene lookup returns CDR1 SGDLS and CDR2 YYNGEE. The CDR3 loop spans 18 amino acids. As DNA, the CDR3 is TGTGCCAGCAGCCCGAGGAGGCGGACAGCGGGCCTCACAGATGCGCAGTATTTT. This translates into CASSPRRRTAGLTDAQYF.

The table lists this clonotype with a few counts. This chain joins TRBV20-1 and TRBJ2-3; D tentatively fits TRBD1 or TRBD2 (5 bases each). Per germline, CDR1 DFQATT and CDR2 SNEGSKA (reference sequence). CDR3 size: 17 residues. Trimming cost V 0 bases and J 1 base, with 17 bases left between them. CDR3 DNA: TGCAGTGCTAGAGATGTGGTGGGGACCCGGGGCACAGATACGCAGTATTTT. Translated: CSARDVVGTRGTDTQYF.

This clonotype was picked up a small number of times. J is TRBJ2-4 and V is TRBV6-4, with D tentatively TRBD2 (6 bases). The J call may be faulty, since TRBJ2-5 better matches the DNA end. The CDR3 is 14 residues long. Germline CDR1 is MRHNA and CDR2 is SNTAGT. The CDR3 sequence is CASSGRDCEETQYF. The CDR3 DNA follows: TGTGCCAGCAGTGGACGGGACTGCGAAGAGACCCAGTACTTC.

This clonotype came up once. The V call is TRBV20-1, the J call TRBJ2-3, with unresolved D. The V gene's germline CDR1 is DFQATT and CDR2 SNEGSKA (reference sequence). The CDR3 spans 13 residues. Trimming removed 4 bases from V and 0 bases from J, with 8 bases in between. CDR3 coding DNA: TGCAGTGCTAACTCGGACAGCACAGATACGCAGTATTTT. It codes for CSANSDSTDTQYF.

The chain's CDR3 is CASSPRGDNGNYGYTF. CDR3 DNA sequence: TGTGCCAGCAGCCCCAGAGGGGACAATGGCAATTATGGCTACACCTTC. V and J are TRBV9 and TRBJ1-2; D might be TRBD1 (6 bases). V lost 4 bases and J 5 bases, leaving 21 bases between the germline ends. Germline assignment: CDR1 SGDLS and CDR2 YYNGEE. The CDR3 covers 16 residues.

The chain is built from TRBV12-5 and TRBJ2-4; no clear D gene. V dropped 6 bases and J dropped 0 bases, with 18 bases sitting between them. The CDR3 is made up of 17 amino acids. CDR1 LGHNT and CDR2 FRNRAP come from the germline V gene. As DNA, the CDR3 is TGTGCTAGTGGCAAAAAAACACCAAGCCTAGCCAAAAACATTCAGTACTTC. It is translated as CASGKKTPSLAKNIQYF.

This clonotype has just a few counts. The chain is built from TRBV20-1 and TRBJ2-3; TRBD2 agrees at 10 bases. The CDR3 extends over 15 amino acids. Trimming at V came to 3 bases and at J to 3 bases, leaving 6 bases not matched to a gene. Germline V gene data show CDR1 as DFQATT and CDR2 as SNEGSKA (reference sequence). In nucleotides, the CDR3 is TGCAGTGCTAGGGCGCTAGCGGGAGATACAGATACGCAGTATTTT. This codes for CSARALAGDTDTQYF.

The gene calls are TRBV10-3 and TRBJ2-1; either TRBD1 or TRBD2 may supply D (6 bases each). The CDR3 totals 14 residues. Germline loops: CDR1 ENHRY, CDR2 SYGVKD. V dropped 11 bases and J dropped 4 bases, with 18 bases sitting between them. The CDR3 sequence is CASSEGGSYNEQFF. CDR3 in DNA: TGTGCCTCTTCCGAGGGGGGATCGTACAATGAGCAGTTCTTC.

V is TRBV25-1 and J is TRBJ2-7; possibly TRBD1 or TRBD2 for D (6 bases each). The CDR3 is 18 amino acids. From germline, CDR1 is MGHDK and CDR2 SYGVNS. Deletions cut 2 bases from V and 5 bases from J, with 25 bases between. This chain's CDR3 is CASSEGGRMGGWANEQYF. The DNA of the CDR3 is TGTGCCAGCAGTGAAGGGGGGCGAATGGGTGGTTGGGCCAACGAGCAGTACTTC.

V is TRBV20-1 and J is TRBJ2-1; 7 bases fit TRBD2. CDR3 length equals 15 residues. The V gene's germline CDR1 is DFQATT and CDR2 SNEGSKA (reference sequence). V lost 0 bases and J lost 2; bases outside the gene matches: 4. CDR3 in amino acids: CSARDHSGTYNEQFF. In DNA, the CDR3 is TGCAGTGCTAGAGATCACAGCGGGACCTACAATGAGCAGTTCTTC.

CDR3 in DNA: TGTGCCAGCAGCGTACTTTGGGGGACCTCACAGAATACGCAGTATTTT. This encodes CASSVLWGTSQNTQYF. This chain joins TRBV9 and TRBJ2-3, with D tentatively TRBD1 or TRBD2 (5 bases each). CDR3 length equals 16 residues. From germline, CDR1 is SGDLS and CDR2 YYNGEE. V gave up 1 base and J gave up 7 bases, with 19 bases separating them.

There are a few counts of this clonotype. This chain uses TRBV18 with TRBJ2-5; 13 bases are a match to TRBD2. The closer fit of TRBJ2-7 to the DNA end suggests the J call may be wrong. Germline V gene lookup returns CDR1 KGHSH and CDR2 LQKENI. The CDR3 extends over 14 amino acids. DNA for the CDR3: TGTGCCAGCTCCGGGACTAGCGGGAACGCCGAGCAGTACTTC. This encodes CASSGTSGNAEQYF.

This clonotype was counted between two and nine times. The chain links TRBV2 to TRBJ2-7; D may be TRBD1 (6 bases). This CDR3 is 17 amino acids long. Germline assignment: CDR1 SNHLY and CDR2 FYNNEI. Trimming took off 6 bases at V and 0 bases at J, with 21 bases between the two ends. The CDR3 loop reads CASSNLPGGGRSYEQYF. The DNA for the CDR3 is TGTGCCAGCAGCAACCTACCTGGGGGCGGCCGCTCCTACGAGCAGTACTTC.

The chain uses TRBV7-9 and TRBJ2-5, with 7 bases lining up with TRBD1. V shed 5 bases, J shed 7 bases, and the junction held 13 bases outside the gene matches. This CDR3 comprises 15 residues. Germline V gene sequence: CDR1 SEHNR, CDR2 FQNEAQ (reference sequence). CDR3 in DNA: TGTGCCAGCAGCGAACGGACAGGCTATCATGGGACCCAGTACTTC. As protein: CASSERTGYHGTQYF.

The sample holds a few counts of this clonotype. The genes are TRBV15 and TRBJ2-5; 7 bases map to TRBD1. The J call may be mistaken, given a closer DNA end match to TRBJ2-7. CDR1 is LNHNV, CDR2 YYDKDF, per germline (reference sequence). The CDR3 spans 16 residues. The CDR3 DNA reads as TGTGCCACCAGCAGAGGCCGGACAGGATATCTTTACGAGCAGTACTTC. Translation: CATSRGRTGYLYEQYF.

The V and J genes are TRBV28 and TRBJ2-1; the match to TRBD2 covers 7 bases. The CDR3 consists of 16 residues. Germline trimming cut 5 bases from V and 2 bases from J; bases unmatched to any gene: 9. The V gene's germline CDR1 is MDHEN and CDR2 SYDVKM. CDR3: CASSGGRAGAYNEQFF. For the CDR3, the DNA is TGTGCCAGCAGTGGGGGGAGGGCCGGGGCCTACAATGAGCAGTTCTTC. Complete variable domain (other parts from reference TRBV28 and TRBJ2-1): DVKVTQSSRYLVKRTGEKVFLECVQDMDHENMFWYRQDPGLGLRLIYFSYDVKMKEKGDIPEGYSVSREKKERFSLILESASTNQTSMYLCASSGGRAGAYNEQFFGPGTRLTVL.

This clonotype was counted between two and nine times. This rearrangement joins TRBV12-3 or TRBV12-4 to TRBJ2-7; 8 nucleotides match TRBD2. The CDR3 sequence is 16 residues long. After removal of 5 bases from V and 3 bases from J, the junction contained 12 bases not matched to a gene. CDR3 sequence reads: CASSPGGAGVGYEQYF. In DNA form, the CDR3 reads TGTGCCAGCAGTCCCGGCGGAGCGGGAGTGGGCTACGAGCAGTACTTC.

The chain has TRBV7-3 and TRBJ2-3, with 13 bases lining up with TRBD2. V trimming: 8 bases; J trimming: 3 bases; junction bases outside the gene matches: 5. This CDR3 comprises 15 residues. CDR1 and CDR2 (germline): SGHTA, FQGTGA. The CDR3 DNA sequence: TGTGCCAGCTCCGGGACTAGCGGGGATACAGATACGCAGTATTTT. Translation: CASSGTSGDTDTQYF.

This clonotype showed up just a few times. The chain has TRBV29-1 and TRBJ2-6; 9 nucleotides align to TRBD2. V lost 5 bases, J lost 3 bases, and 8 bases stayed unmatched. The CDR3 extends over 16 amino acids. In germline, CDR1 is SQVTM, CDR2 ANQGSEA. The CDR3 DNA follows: TGCAGCGTTTCCCTAGCGGGAAGTCTTGGGGCCAACGTCCTGACTTTC. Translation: CSVSLAGSLGANVLTF. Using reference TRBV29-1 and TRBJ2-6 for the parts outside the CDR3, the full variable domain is SAVISQKPSRDICQRGTSLTIQCQVDSQVTMMFWYRQQPGQSLTLIATANQGSEATYESGFVIDKFPISRPNLTFSTLTVSNMSPEDSSIYLCSVSLAGSLGANVLTFGAGSRLTVL.

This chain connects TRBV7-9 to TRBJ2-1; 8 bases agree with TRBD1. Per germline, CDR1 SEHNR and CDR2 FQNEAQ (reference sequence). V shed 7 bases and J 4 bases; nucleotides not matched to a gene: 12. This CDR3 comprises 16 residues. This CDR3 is CASIGLSRQGYNEQFF. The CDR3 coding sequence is TGTGCCAGCATCGGGTTGAGTAGACAGGGGTACAATGAGCAGTTCTTC.

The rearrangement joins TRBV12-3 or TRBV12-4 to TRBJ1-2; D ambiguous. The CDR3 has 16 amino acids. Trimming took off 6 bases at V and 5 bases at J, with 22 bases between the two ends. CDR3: CASSENRPGRSYGYTF. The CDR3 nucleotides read TGTGCCAGCAGCGAAAATAGACCGGGCCGGAGTTATGGCTACACCTTC.

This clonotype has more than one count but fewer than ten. CDR3 residues: CSAAGGGNIQYF. The CDR3 bases are TGCAGCGCCGCGGGGGGGGGAAACATTCAGTACTTC. The chain is built from TRBV29-1 and TRBJ2-4; 9 bases agree with TRBD2. Trimming removed 7 bases from V and 6 bases from J; junction bases left unmatched: 4. The CDR3 runs to 12 residues. The germline gives CDR1 SQVTM, CDR2 ANQGSEA.

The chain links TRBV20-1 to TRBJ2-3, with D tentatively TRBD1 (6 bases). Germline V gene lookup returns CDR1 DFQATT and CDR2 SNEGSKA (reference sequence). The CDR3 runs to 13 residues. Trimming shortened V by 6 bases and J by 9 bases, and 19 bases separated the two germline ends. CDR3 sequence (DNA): TGCAGTGCCACCGAAGGGGGAATCGAGACGCAGTATTTT. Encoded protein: CSATEGGIETQYF.

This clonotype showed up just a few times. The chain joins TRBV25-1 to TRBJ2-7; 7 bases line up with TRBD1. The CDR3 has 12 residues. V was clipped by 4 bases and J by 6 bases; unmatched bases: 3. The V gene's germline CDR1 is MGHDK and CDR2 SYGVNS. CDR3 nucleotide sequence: TGTGCCAGCAGTGCACAGGGGATCGAGCAGTACTTC. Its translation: CASSAQGIEQYF.

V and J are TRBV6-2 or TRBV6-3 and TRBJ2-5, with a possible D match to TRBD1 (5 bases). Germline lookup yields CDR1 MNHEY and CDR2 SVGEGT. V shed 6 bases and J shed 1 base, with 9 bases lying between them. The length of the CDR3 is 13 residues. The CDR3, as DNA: TGTGCCAGCAGACGGACACTCCAAGAGACCCAGTACTTC. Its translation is CASRRTLQETQYF.

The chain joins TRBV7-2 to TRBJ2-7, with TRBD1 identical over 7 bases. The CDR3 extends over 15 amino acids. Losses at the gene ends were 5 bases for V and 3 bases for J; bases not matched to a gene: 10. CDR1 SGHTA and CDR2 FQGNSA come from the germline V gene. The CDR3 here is CASSNRDSEFYEQYF. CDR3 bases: TGTGCCAGCAGCAATCGGGACAGCGAATTCTACGAGCAGTACTTC. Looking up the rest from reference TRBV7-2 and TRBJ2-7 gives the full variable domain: GAGVSQSPSNKVTEKGKDVELRCDPISGHTALYWYRQSLGQGLEFLIYFQGNSAPDKSGLPSDRFSAERTGGSVSTLTIQRTQQEDSAVYLCASSNRDSEFYEQYFGPGTRLTVT.

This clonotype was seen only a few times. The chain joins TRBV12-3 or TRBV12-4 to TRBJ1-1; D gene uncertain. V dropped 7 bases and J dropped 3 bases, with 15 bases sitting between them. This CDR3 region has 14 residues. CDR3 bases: TGTGCCAGCACTAACCCCAGTTCGTACACTGAAGCTTTCTTT. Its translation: CASTNPSSYTEAFF.

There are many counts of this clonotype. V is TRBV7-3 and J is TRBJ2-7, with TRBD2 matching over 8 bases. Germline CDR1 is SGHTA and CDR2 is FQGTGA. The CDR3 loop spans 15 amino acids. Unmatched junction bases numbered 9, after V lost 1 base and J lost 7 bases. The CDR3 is CASSLSGVAGREQYF. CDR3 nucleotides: TGTGCCAGCAGCTTAAGCGGGGTAGCGGGAAGGGAGCAGTACTTC.

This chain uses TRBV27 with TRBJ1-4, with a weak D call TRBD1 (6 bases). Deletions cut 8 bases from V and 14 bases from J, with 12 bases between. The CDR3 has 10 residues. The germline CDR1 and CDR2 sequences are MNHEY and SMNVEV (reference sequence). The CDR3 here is CASGRQALFF. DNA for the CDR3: TGTGCCAGCGGTCGACAGGCCCTGTTTTTT. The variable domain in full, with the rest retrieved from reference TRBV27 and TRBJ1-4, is EAQVTQNPRYLITVTGKKLTVTCSQNMNHEYMSWYRQDPGLGLRQIYYSMNVEVTDKGDVPEGYKVSRKEKRNFPLILESPSPNQTSLYFCASGRQALFFGSGTQLSVL.

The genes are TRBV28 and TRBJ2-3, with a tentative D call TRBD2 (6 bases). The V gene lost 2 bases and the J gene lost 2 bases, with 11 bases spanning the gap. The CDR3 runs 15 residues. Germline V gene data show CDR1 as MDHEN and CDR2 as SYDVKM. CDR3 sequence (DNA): TGTGCCAGCAGTTTAGAGGGGAGGATCACAGATACGCAGTATTTT. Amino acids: CASSLEGRITDTQYF.